One T cell receptor beta chain is described in this entry. No antigen is known for it. The same CDR3 also results from other DNA sequences found in this sample. PCR used 60 Vbeta primers and 13 Jbeta primers. Only in-frame clones appear in the TCRdb table, and some are missing; sequencing was by immunoSEQ multiplex PCR. Here the sample spans a few hundred thousand clones, under 80% being singletons. The entry originates in a study of cytomegalovirus exposure and HLA in healthy donors. Study-level information: An earlier analysis identified 117 million unique TCR beta sequences in approximately 170 million T cells.

Study findings and constraints: In a later analysis, TCR association rates varied by HLA locus: DRB1 most, HLA-C fewest. With later analysis, a missense DCLRE1C variant became linked to TCR beta V- and J-gene trimming. Sequencing artifact likely explains a cluster of highly shared sequence variants.

The CDR3 is made up of 15 amino acids. V lost 2 bases, J lost 1 base, and 12 bases lay in between. Germline loops: CDR1 SGDLS, CDR2 YYNGEE. The rearrangement links TRBV9 to TRBJ1-1; tentatively, D is TRBD1 (6 bases). The source is a woman between 25 and 40 years old in good health and CMV-seronegative. Sequencing was carried out using PBMCs. The chain's CDR3 is CASSVGGGGNTEAFF. As DNA, the CDR3 is TGTGCCAGCAGCGTGGGGGGAGGGGGGAACACTGAAGCTTTCTTT.